Following are 13 T cell receptor beta chains from one sample sequenced in a study of tumor-infiltrating lymphocytes in primary liver carcinoma. The investigators made TCR beta cDNA from about 500 ng total RNA, using a constant-region primer. Three-round nested multiplex PCR performed with slightly modified ARM-PCR produced the TCR beta libraries. For 10 cycles apiece, the opening two PCR rounds ran with TRBV1-TRBV30 forward primers and a C-beta reverse primer. MiXCR, applied by TCRdb to the multiplex PCR reads, yields one record per CDR3 protein. The table records more than 90,000 distinct CDR3 sequences, about two thirds of them present only once. Unsorted bulk tissue of about 20-32 mg yielded co-extracted RNA and DNA. Sequencing was performed on liver tumor tissue from sampling region 2. Subset noted: tumor region T2, inferior pole. Receptor source: a woman aged 60-75 years with primary liver carcinoma and hepatitis B virus infection.

Details on this clonotype: A junction end diverges from the germline sequence, so it may reflect a read error. The rearrangement uses TRBV6-6 and TRBJ1-3; possibly TRBD1 for D (6 bases). The germline gives CDR1 MNHNY, CDR2 SVGAGI (reference sequence). The CDR3 is 12 residues long. CDR3: CSSNRTGTAIYF. CDR3 DNA sequence: TGTTCCAGCAACCGTACAGGGACGGCCATATATTTT.

Only one count was recorded for this clonotype. A clone one base away is much larger, so this may be a read error. The CDR3 DNA reads TGTGCCAGCAGTTCCGGACTAGTGGGAGCTACGCAGTATTTT. Translated, it gives CASSSGLVGATQYF. The V call is TRBV28, the J call TRBJ2-3; 7 bases align to TRBD2. This CDR3 comprises 14 residues. V shed 4 bases, J shed 8 bases, and the junction held 9 bases outside the gene matches. The V gene's germline CDR1 is MDHEN and CDR2 SYDVKM. Supplemented by reference TRBV28 and TRBJ2-3, the full variable domain reads DVKVTQSSRYLVKRTGEKVFLECVQDMDHENMFWYRQDPGLGLRLIYFSYDVKMKEKGDIPEGYSVSREKKERFSLILESASTNQTSMYLCASSSGLVGATQYFGPGTRLTVL.

The rearrangement uses TRBV28 and TRBJ1-1; the match to TRBD1 covers 7 bases. CDR1 MDHEN and CDR2 SYDVKM come from the germline V gene. CDR3 length equals 22 residues. V trimming: 0 bases; J trimming: 0 bases; junction bases outside the gene matches: 22. CDR3: CASSLWWEGVGQRPSMNTEAFF. CDR3 bases: TGTGCCAGCAGTTTATGGTGGGAGGGAGTGGGACAGAGGCCCTCCATGAACACTGAAGCTTTCTTT.

This clonotype occurred a few times. V gene TRBV28 combines with J gene TRBJ1-1; possibly TRBD1 for D (6 bases). Between the trimmed V and J ends, which lost 6 bases and 1 base, there was a span of 12 bases. The germline V gene has CDR1 MDHEN and CDR2 SYDVKM. The CDR3 extends over 14 amino acids. As DNA, the CDR3 is TGTGCCAGCAGCCAGGGGAGGGAGAACACTGAAGCTTTCTTT. Translating it yields CASSQGRENTEAFF.

Comments on this clonotype: A junction end diverges from the germline sequence, so it may reflect a read error. The chain employs TRBV4-1 and TRBJ1-6; the match to TRBD1 covers 7 bases. From germline, CDR1 is MGHRA and CDR2 YSYEKL. There are 17 residues in the CDR3. CDR3 region: CASSPTLLGQRDTPLHF. CDR3 nucleotides: TGCGCCAGCAGCCCAACCCTGCTGGGACAGAGGGATACACCCCTTCACTTT.

This clonotype turned up a few times. A much larger clone sits a single nucleotide away, making a read error possible. V gene TRBV14 combines with J gene TRBJ2-1; possible D gene TRBD1, 5 bases. CDR1 is SGHDN and CDR2 is FVKESK in the germline V gene. CDR3 length: 13 residues. The CDR3 bases are TGTGCCAGCAGCCTACAGGTCTACGATGAGCAGTTCTTC. Translation gives CASSLQVYDEQFF.

Points on this clonotype: Germline is not matched at one junction end, which may reflect a read error. The gene calls are TRBV29-1 and TRBJ1-1, with D maybe TRBD1 (5 bases). Germline V gives CDR1 SQVTM, CDR2 ANQGSEA. CDR3 length: 13 residues. Here the CDR3 DNA reads TGCAACGTTGCCGGAGGGTCCGGGACGGAAGCTTTCTTT. Translation gives CNVAGGSGTEAFF.

With regard to this clonotype: The junction departs from germline at one end; a sequencing error may be responsible. CDR3 bases: TGTACCAGCAGCAAAAGCGGGGCGTCCTACGATGAGCAGTTCTTC. Its protein is CTSSKSGASYDEQFF. V gene TRBV12-3 or TRBV12-4 combines with J gene TRBJ2-1, with 7 bases that match TRBD2. The CDR3 is 15 residues long.

In the case of this clonotype: This may come from a read error, since a much larger clone is one base off. The chain couples TRBV7-8 to TRBJ1-6, with 7 bases matching TRBD1. The CDR3 consists of 14 residues. The trim removed 7 bases at V and 8 bases at J, leaving 8 bases unmatched. Looked up from germline, CDR1 is SGHVS and CDR2 is FQNEAQ. The CDR3 is CASILRTGDSPLHF. The CDR3 DNA is TGTGCCAGCATCCTACGGACAGGAGATTCACCCCTCCACTTT.

This clonotype was counted once. CDR3 sequence reads: CASSLGGVMDTDTQYF. The DNA for the CDR3 is TGTGCCAGCAGTTTGGGGGGGGTCATGGACACGGATACGCAGTATTTT. The J gene is TRBJ2-3, the V gene TRBV28; TRBD2 matches at 7 bases. There are 16 residues in the CDR3. The germline CDR1 and CDR2 sequences are MDHEN and SYDVKM. The trim removed 3 bases at V and 6 bases at J, leaving 12 bases unmatched.

This clonotype was seen more than once but under ten times. Relative to the germline gene, one junction end is altered; a read error may explain this. V usage is TRBV29-1 and J usage is TRBJ2-1, with 10 bases matching TRBD2. The CDR3 runs to 14 residues. Per the germline V gene, CDR1 is SQVTM and CDR2 is ANQGSEA. The DNA for the CDR3 is TGTAGCGGGAGGACAGGGCGGCCCTACAATGAGCAGTCCTTC. This codes for CSGRTGRPYNEQSF.

As for this clonotype: A single base separates this from a much larger clone, so it may be a read error. CDR3 loop: CAISERGDTNQPQHF. As DNA, the CDR3 is TGTGCCATCAGTGAGCGGGGGGATACCAATCAGCCCCAGCATTTT. The V call is TRBV10-3, the J call TRBJ1-5; D possibly corresponds to TRBD1 (5 bases). The length of the CDR3 is 15 residues. Per the germline V gene, CDR1 is ENHRY and CDR2 is SYGVKD. V was cut by 2 bases and J by 3 bases, with 11 bases left in between.

The sample holds many counts of this clonotype. The V gene is TRBV6-6, the J gene TRBJ1-2; D not certain. This CDR3 is 13 amino acids long. Looked up from germline, CDR1 is MNHNY and CDR2 is SVGAGI (reference sequence). Trimming took 5 bases from V and 0 from J, leaving 7 bases between them. CDR3 in amino acids: CASSMDPNYGYTF. The CDR3 DNA sequence: TGTGCCAGCAGTATGGACCCTAACTATGGCTACACCTTC.